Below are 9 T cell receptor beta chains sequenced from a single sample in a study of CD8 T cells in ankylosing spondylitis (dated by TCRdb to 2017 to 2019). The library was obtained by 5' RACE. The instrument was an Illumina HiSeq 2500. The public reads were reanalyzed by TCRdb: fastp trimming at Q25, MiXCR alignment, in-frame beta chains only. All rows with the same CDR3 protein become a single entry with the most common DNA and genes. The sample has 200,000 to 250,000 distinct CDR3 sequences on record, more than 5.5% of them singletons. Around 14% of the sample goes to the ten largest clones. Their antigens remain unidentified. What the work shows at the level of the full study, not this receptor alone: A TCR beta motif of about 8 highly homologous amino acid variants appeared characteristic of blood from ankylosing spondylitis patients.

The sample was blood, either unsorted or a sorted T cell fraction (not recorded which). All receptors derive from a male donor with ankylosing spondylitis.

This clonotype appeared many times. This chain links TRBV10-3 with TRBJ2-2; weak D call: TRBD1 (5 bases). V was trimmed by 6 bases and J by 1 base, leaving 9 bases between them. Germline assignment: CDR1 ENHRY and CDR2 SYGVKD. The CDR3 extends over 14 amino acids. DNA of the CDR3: TGTGCCATCAGCGCGACAGAGAACACCGGGGAGCTGTTTTTT. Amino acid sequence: CAISATENTGELFF.

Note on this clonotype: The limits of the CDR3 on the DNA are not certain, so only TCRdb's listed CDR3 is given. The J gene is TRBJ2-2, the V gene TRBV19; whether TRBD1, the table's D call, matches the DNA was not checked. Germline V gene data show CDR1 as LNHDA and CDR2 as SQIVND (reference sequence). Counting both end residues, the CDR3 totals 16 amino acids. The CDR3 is CASSTKIGGTGELFFF.

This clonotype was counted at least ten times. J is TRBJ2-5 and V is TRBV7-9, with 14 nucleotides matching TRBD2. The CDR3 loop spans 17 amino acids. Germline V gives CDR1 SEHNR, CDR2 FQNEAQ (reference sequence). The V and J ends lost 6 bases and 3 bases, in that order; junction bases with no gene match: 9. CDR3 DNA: TGTGCCAGCAGAGGACTAGCGGGAGGCCAAAAGGAAGAGACCCAGTACTTC. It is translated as CASRGLAGGQKEETQYF.

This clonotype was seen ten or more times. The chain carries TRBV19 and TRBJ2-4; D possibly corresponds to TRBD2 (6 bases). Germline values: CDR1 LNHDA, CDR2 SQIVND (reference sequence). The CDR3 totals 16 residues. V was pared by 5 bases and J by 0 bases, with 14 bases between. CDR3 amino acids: CASSPHLGGAKNIQYF. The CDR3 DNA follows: TGTGCCAGTAGTCCCCACCTGGGGGGAGCCAAAAACATTCAGTACTTC.

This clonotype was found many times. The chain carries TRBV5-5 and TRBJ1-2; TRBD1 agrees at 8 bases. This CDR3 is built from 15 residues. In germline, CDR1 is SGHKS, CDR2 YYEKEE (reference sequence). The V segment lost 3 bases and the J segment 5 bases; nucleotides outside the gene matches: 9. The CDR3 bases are TGTGCCAGCAGCTGGGGACAGGCCCCCTCGTATGGCTACACCTTC. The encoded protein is CASSWGQAPSYGYTF.

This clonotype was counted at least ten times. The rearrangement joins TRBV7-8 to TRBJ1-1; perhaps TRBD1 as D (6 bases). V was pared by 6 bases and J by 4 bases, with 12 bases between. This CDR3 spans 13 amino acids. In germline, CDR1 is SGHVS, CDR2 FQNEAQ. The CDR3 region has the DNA TGTGCCAGCAGTCCGCGGGGGCTCACTGAAGCTTTCTTT. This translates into CASSPRGLTEAFF. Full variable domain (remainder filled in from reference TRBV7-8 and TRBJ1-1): GAGVSQSPRYKVAKRGQDVALRCDPISGHVSLFWYQQALGQGPEFLTYFQNEAQLDKSGLPSDRFFAERPEGSVSTLKIQRTQQEDSAVYLCASSPRGLTEAFFGQGTRLTVV.

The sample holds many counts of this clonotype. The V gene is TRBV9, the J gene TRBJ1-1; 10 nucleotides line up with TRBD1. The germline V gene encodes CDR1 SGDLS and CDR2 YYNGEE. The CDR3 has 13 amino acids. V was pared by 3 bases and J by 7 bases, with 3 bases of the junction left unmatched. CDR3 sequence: CASSEGQGSEAFF. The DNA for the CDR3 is TGTGCCAGCAGCGAGGGACAGGGGAGTGAAGCTTTCTTT.

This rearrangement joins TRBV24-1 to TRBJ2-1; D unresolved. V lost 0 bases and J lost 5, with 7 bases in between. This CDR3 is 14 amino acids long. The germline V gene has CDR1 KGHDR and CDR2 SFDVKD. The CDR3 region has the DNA TGTGCCACCAGTGATTTGCATAGTCACAATGAGCAGTTCTTC. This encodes CATSDLHSHNEQFF.

CDR3: CSVEDFIGLAGRGDTQYF. Here the CDR3 DNA reads TGCAGCGTTGAAGATTTTATCGGGCTAGCGGGGAGGGGAGATACGCAGTATTTT. The chain has TRBV29-1 and TRBJ2-3, with 9 bases that match TRBD2. CDR1 and CDR2 from the germline V gene are SQVTM and ANQGSEA. The CDR3 length is 18 residues. The J segment lost 5 bases and the V segment lost 0 bases, leaving 15 bases of the junction unmatched.